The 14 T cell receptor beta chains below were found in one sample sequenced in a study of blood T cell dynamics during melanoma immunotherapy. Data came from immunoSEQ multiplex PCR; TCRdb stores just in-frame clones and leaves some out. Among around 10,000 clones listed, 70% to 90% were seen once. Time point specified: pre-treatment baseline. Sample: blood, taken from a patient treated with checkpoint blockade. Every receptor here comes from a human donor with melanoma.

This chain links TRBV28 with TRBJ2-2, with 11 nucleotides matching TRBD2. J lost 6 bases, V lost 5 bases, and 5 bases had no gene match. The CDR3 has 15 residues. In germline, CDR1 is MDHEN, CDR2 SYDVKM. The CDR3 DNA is TGTGCCAGCAGTGTTAGCGGGGGGGCCGCCGGGGAGCTGTTTTTT. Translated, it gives CASSVSGGAAGELFF.

CDR3: CASSPQVGTGRGTQYF. The CDR3 DNA reads as TGTGCCAGCAGCCCCCAGGTGGGGACGGGGAGGGGGACCCAGTACTTC. The rearrangement uses TRBV9 and TRBJ2-5, with 7 bases aligning to TRBD2. CDR1 and CDR2 (germline): SGDLS, YYNGEE. V was pared by 4 bases and J by 7 bases, with 16 bases of the junction left unmatched. The CDR3 is made up of 16 amino acids.

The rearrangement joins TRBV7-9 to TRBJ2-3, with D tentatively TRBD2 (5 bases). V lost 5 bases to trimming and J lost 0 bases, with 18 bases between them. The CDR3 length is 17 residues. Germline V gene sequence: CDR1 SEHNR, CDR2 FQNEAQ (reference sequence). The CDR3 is CASSDRRLAGSTDTQYF. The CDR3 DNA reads TGTGCCAGCAGCGATCGCCGGCTAGCTGGGAGCACAGATACGCAGTATTTT.

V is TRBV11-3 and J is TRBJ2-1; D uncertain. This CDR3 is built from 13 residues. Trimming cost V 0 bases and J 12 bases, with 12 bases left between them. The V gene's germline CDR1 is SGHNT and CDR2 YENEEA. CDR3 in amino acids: CASSLDRLSGQFF. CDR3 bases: TGTGCCAGCAGCTTAGATCGCCTGTCCGGGCAGTTCTTC.

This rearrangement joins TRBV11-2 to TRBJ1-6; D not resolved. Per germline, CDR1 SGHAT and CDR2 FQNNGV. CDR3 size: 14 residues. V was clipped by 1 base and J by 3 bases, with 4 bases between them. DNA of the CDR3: TGTGCCAGCAGCTTAGGCAGCTATAATTCACCCCTCCACTTT. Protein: CASSLGSYNSPLHF.

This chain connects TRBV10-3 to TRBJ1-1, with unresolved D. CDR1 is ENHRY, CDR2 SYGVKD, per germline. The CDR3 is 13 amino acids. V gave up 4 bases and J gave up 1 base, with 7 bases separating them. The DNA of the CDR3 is TGTGCCATCAGTGTCGAAGGGAACACTGAAGCTTTCTTT. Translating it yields CAISVEGNTEAFF.

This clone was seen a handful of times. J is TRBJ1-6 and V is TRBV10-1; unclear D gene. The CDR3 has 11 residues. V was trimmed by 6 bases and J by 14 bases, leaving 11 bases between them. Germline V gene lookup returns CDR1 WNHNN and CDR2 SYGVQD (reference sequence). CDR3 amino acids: CASSAERTLHF. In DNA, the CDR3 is TGCGCCAGCAGCGCGGAGAGGACCCTCCACTTT.

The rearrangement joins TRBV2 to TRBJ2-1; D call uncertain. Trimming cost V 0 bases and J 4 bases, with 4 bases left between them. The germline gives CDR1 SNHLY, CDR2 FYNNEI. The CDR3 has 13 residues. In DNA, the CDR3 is TGTGCCAGCAGTGAAGCTATGTACAATGAGCAGTTCTTC. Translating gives CASSEAMYNEQFF. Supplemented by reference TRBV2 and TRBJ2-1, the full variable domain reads EPEVTQTPSHQVTQMGQEVILRCVPISNHLYFYWYRQILGQKVEFLVSFYNNEISEKSEIFDDQFSVERPDGSNFTLKIRSTKLEDSAMYFCASSEAMYNEQFFGPGTRLTVL.

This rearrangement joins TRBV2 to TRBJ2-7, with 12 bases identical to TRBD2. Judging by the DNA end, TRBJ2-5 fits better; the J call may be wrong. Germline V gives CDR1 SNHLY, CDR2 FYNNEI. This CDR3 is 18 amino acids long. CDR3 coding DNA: TGTGCCAGCAGTGAAGGCATGCTAGCGGGGGGGCGACAAGAGACCCAGTACTTC. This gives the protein CASSEGMLAGGRQETQYF.

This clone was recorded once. CDR3 coding DNA: TGTGCCAGCAGCGAGACCCGCCAGGGGGGGAGTGGCTACACCTTC. Its protein product is CASSETRQGGSGYTF. This sequence joins TRBV11-2 and TRBJ1-2; 7 nucleotides match TRBD1. The CDR3 runs to 15 residues. Germline CDR1 is SGHAT and CDR2 is FQNNGV. V lost 5 bases and J lost 7; bases outside the gene matches: 13.

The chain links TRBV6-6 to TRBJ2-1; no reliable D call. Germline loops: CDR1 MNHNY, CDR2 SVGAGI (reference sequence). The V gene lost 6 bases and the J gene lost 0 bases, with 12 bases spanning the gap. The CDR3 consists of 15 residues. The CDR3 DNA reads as TGTGCCAGCAGGCCCCCTTCCAGCTCCTACAATGAGCAGTTCTTC. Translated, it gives CASRPPSSSYNEQFF.

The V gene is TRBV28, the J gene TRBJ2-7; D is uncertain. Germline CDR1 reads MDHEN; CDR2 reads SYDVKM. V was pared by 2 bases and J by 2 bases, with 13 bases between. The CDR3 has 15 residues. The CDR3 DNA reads TGTGCCAGCAGTTTAGTGGGTGGCAATACCTACGAGCAGTACTTC. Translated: CASSLVGGNTYEQYF.

CDR3 residues: CASSAGLAGWNEQFF. The CDR3 nucleotides read TGTGCCAGCAGTGCGGGACTAGCGGGGTGGAATGAGCAGTTCTTC. The V call is TRBV2, the J call TRBJ2-1, with 13 nucleotides matching TRBD2. The CDR3 is 15 residues long. The germline V gene has CDR1 SNHLY and CDR2 FYNNEI. V trimming: 4 bases; J trimming: 7 bases; junction bases outside the gene matches: 4.

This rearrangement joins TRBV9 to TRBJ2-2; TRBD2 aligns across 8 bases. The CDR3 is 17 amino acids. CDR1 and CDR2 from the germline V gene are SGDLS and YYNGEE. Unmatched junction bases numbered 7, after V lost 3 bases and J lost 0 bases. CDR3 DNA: TGTGCCAGCAGCGGGCGTAATAGCGGGGCGAACACCGGGGAGCTGTTTTTT. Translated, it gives CASSGRNSGANTGELFF. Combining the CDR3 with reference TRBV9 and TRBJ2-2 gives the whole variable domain DSGVTQTPKHLITATGQRVTLRCSPRSGDLSVYWYQQSLDQGLQFLIQYYNGEERAKGNILERFSAQQFPDLHSELNLSSLELGDSALYFCASSGRNSGANTGELFFGEGSRLTVL.